A selection of T cell receptor beta chains follows, all from one sample in a study of beta chain features in type 1 diabetes. Sequencing used immunoSEQ multiplex PCR; TCRdb keeps in-frame clones, though not all of them. The top ten hold roughly 0.43% of the sample, which has approximately 140,000 clones, roughly 48% seen once. Sequenced input: Tregs from blood. These TCRs come from a man younger than 35 in good health. CDR3s include the opening cysteine and the closing phenylalanine or tryptophan. A D gene is named only where the DNA matches it firmly. Clone size is not always given. Where it is, it says once, few, many or a class for expanded clones.

D gene	clone size	V gene	J gene	CDR3 DNA	CDR3 protein
TRBD2	few	TRBV5-1	TRBJ2-3	TGCGCCAGCAGCTTGTGGCGGGGGGGCACAGATACGCAGTATTTT	CASSLWRGGTDTQYF
NA	few	TRBV11-2	TRBJ2-1	TGTGCCAGCAGCTTACGCTTTCTTGGGACTGACAGCTCCTACAATGAGCAGTTCTTC	CASSLRFLGTDSSYNEQFF
NA	few	TRBV27	TRBJ2-1	TGTGCCAGCAGTTTATCGGTGGGGGCCTCCTACAATGAGCAGTTCTTC	CASSLSVGASYNEQFF
NA	NA	TRBV5-6	TRBJ1-6	TGTGCCAGCAGCGTTACAGGGTATAATTCACCCCTCCACTTT	CASSVTGYNSPLHF
NA	NA	TRBV19	TRBJ1-1	TGTGCCAGTAGTATTGGCTTTCGCAGGAACACTGAAGCTTTCTTT	CASSIGFRRNTEAFF
NA	NA	TRBV7-8	TRBJ1-5	TGTGCCAGCAGAACAGGATATCAGCCCCAGCATTTT	CASRTGYQPQHF
NA	few	TRBV7-9	TRBJ1-2	TGTGCCAGCAGCTTCTCATTGGGCGGCTACACCTTC	CASSFSLGGYTF
NA	NA	TRBV5-1	TRBJ1-1	TGCGCCAGCAGCTTAGCAGGGGCCACTGAAGCTTTCTTT	CASSLAGATEAFF
TRBD1	once	TRBV28	TRBJ1-5	TGTGCCAGCAGTGCCAGACAGGGCTTTAGGGTTGGGCCCCAGCATTTT	CASSARQGFRVGPQHF
TRBD1	NA	TRBV18	TRBJ2-7	TGTGCCAGCTCACGACATCCGGGACAGGAGTCCTACGAGCAGTACTTC	CASSRHPGQESYEQYF